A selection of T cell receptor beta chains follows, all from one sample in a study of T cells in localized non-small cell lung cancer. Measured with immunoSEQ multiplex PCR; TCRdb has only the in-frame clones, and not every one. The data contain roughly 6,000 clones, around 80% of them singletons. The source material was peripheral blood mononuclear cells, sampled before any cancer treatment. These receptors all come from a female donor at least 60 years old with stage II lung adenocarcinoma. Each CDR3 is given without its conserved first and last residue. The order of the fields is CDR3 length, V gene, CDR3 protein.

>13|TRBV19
ASSIKAGGDYGYT
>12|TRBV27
ASSSTGYSYGYT
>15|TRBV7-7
ASSSGLAGGAYNEQF
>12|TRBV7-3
ASSPLGRNTEAF
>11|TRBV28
ASSLGRNTEAF
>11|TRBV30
AWSYQRNQPQH
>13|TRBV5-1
ASSTRAGPGGEQF
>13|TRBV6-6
ASSSLYGNTGELF
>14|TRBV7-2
ASSVQVVSGANVLT
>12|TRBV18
ASSPFRGGETQY
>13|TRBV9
ASSVGPGDRTEAF
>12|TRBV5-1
ASSPRTTPGELF
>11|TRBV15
ATSRDGQGGAF
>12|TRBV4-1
ASTREQENYGYT
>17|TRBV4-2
ASSQGGTSEFWGDNEQF
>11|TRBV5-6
ASSLAGSYEQY
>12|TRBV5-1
ASTGGSNTGELF
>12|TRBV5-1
ASSPRPGYSEQF
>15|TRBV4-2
ASSQDYGRVSDSPLH
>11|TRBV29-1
SVSASGSYEQY
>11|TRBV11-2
ASSPTENYGYT
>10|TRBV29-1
SVPREEDTQY
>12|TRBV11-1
ASSFRRGPDTQY
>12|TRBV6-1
ASSGMGNYNEQF
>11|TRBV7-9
ASRAGEGGELF
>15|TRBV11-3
ASSRELGLAGVNEQF
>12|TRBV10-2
ASSETAKNTEAF
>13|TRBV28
ASRYGQGPQETQY
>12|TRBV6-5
ASSYSAAGNTIY
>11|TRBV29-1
SVERGAPNEQF
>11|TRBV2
ASVQGGGNTIY
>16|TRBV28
ASSLDLAGTEKYNEQF
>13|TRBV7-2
ASSLGVAGVYEQY
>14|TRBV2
ASSELGDNRYEKLF
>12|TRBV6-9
ASSSGQGLGGYT
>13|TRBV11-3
ASSLGGSPYNEQF
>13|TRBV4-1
ASSQDTRGNNEQF
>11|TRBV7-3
ACSFSGQETQY
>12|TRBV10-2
ASSEGPGKQPQH
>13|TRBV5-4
ASSLGVLAKNIQY
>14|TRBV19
ASSPNRGSHQETQY
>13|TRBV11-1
ASSQGLRGNEKLF
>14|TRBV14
ASSGLWRRNTGELF
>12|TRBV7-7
ASSFGGSQETQY
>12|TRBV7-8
ASSFGQFDYGYT
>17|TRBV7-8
ASSLLGAKQGKGYNEQF
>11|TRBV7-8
ASAQGTVNEQF
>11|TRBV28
ASSFRGTQPQH
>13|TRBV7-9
ASSLGGLAEETQY
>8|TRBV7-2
ASSLLEQF
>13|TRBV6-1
ASSEIGVRNQPQH
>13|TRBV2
ASSEAGTGSEKLF
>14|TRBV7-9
ASSLGTSGAAETQY
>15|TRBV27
ASSLGSGRGQSRGYT
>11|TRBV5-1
ASSVTGTDTQY
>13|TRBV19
ASSPTTGFQETQY
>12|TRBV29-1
SVLTGNTRGEQF